The text below deals with one TCR beta chain. The antigen remains undetermined. The data stem from a study of cytomegalovirus exposure and HLA in healthy donors. The wider study: For the approximately 400 genotyped donors, about 81% fell within the Caucasian-associated ancestry cluster. General study results and limits: Researchers reported in a later analysis that a missense DCLRE1C variant was tied to TCR beta V- and J-gene trimming.

Healthy bone marrow donors made up the donor group. This CDR3 has 13 residues. Between the trimmed V and J ends, which lost 4 bases and 0 bases, there was a span of 5 bases. Looked up from germline, CDR1 is SGHTA and CDR2 is FQGNSA. Researchers ran the PCR with 60 Vbeta and 13 Jbeta primers. Libraries were prepared by immunoSEQ multiplex PCR; TCRdb keeps only in-frame clonotypes and omits some of them. Here the sample spans 99,000 or so clones, 75% to 90% being singletons. This TCR was sampled from a man aged 25 to 40 in good health and CMV-seropositive. This chain links TRBV7-2 with TRBJ2-3; D gene ambiguous. Sequenced material: PBMCs. The CDR3 nucleotides read TGTGCCAGCAGCTGGGCCAGCACAGATACGCAGTATTTT. This encodes CASSWASTDTQYF. The variable domain in full, completed from reference TRBV7-2 and TRBJ2-3, reads GAGVSQSPSNKVTEKGKDVELRCDPISGHTALYWYRQSLGQGLEFLIYFQGNSAPDKSGLPSDRFSAERTGGSVSTLTIQRTQQEDSAVYLCASSWASTDTQYFGPGTRLTVL.